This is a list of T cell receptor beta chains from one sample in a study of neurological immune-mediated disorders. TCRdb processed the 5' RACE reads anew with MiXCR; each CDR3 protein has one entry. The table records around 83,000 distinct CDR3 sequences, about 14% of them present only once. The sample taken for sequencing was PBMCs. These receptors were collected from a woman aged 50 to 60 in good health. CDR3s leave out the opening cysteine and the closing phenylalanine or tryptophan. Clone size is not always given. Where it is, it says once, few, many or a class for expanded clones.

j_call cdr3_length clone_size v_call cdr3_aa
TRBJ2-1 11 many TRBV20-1 SAEAGAGDEQF
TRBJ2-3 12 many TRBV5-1 ASSRTDSTDTQY
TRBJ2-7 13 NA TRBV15 ATSRGGQGQYEQY
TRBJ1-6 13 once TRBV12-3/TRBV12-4 ASSAGQGGWSPLQ
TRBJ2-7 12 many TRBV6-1 ATHPGQGFFEQY
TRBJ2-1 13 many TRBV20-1 SASRGASSYNEQF
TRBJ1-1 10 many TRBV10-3 AIRGMNTEAF
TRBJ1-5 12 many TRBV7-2 ASSLQQGDKPQH
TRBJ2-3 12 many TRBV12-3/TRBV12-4 ASSSGPETDTQY
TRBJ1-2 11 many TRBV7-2 ASSLVGYMFYT
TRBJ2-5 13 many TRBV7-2 ASSLAGQGGETQY
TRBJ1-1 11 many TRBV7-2 ASSPQQNTEAF
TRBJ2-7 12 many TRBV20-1 SARGGGNSYEQY
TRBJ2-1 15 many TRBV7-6 ASSLTQGLSSYNEQF
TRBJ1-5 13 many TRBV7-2 ASSVRTGSGEPQH
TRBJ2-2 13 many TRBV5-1 ASSLIQGQTGELF
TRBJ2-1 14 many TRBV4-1 ASSQDPLAGYNEQF
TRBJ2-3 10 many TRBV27 ASRGSPDTQY
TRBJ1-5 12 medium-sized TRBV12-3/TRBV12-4 ASTDNYSNQPQH
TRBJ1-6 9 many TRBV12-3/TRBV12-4 ASSLATVKT
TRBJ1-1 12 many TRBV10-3 AISDLLQGTEAF
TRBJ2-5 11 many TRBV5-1 ASSLTSVETQY
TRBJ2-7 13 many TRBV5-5 ASSLSAGITYEQY
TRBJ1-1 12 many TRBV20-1 SATGQGGRTEAF
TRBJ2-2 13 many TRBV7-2 ASSFFSTNTGELF
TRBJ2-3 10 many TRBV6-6 ASSYSEGTQY
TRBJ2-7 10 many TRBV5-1 ASSREGDEQY
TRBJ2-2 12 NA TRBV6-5 ASSRTGLTGELF
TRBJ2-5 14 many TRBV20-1 SASSSLGGRAGTQY
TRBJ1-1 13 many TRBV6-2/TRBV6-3 ASSYWGPGNTEAF
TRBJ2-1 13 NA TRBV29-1 SVAYPGTVLQEQF
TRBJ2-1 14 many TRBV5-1 ASSASPGLAGGEQF
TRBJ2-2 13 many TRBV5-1 ASSPQGTLTGELF
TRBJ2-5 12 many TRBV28 ASSLYRGRETQY
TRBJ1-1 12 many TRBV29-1 SVGTVPMNTEAF
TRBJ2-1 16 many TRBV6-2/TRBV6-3 ASSYRGRGEGLRNEQF
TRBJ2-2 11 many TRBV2 ASSEGTTGELF
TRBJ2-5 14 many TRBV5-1 ASSGKSGAGGETQY
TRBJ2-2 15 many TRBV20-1 SARASGGGSNTGELF
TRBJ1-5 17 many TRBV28 ASSLGWGQGEDSNQPQH
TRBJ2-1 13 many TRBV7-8 ASSRGQGANNEQF
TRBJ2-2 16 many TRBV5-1 ASGADPPMAGNTGELF
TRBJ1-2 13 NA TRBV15 ATSWGTGANYGYT
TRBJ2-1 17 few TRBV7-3 ASSSTPTETGKWYNEQF
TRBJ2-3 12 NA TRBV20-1 SAIGTLDIDTQY
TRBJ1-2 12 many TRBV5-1 ASSQTGSDYGYT
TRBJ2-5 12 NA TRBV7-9 ASSLTGTKETQY
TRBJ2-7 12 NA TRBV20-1 RAERQVYRYEQY
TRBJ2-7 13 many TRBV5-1 ASSLGPGDLYEQY
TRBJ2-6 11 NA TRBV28 ASWGAGANVLT
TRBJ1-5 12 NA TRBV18 ASSPRSRNQPQH
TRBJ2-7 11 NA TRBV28 ASEGQGVGEQY
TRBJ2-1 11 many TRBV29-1 SASSNLGNEQF
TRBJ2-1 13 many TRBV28 ASSLAGAGYYEQF